The present T cell receptor beta chain was sequenced within a study of T cell responses to AZD1222 COVID-19 vaccine. The CDR3 contains 16 residues. Between the trimmed V and J ends, which lost 2 bases and 9 bases, there was a span of 17 bases. Germline-derived CDR1 and CDR2 are SGHAT and FQNNGV. Libraries were prepared by immunoSEQ multiplex PCR; TCRdb keeps only in-frame clonotypes and omits some of them. The data contain some 170,000 clones, approximately 91% of them seen just once; the ten biggest clones take up over 1.5%. The sample here was peripheral blood, taken 28 days after the second AZD1222 dose. The chain is built from TRBV11-2 and TRBJ1-6; D uncertain. This TCR came from an adult who received the AZD1222 COVID-19 vaccine. The CDR3 spells CASSLSPGSWVSPLHF. The CDR3 DNA follows: TGTGCCAGCAGCTTATCGCCGGGGTCTTGGGTTTCACCCCTCCACTTT.